This record concerns one T cell receptor beta chain sequence. Its antigen specificity is not known. Base quality data are lacking; no much larger clone is found one base away. V is clipped by 1 base and J by 5 bases, and the sequence between their germline boundaries is 6 bases long. The CDR3 measures 12 amino acids from cysteine to phenylalanine. The entry retains the CDR3 DNA only, 36 bases that are in frame from base 1. CDR1 and CDR2, looked up from the germline V gene (reference sequence), are PRHDT and FYEKMQ. Graves' hyperthyroidism was defined as stable when no progression to ophthalmopathy occurred over 18 months of follow-up. Hyperthyroidism patients were aged 18 to 65 years and newly diagnosed, with disease duration of less than 2 months. Patients with uncontrolled infections, other autoimmune diseases, pregnancy or lactation were excluded. Diagnoses relied on clinical symptoms, serum thyroxine and TRAb, thyroid ultrasound and orbital computed tomography. PBMCs were separated from under 12 ml of fresh peripheral blood using Ficoll-Paque density gradient centrifugation. Total RNA was extracted using Trizol reagent, and RNA quality was assessed on an Agilent 2100 Bioanalyzer.

This sample is part of a study of T cells in Graves' hyperthyroidism and ophthalmopathy (dated by TCRdb to between 2018 and 2021). Study-wide context: Peripheral blood samples were taken at initial diagnosis, before any treatment was given. To identify TCR V-J signatures that set the groups apart, the researchers used a discovery cohort of 100 patients, made up of roughly 45 with Graves' ophthalmopathy and about 60 with stable Graves' hyperthyroidism. Prospective prediction of ophthalmopathy was tested in an independent validation cohort consisting of some 20 hyperthyroidism patients and over 15 patients who later progressed to ophthalmopathy. For training and testing, the roughly 97 patients in the discovery cohort were randomly divided in a 7:3 ratio. Thyroid tissue and blood T-cell repertoires from about six Graves' hyperthyroidism patients were also compared in the study. After blood sampling, hyperthyroidism patients were treated with methimazole at a starting dose of 30 mg daily, and ophthalmopathy patients were treated with high-dose intravenous methylprednisolone. The paper describes TCR Vbeta CDR3 sequencing of 140 or so peripheral blood samples, made up of roughly 45 ophthalmopathy patients, some 76 hyperthyroidism patients and approximately 17 progressor patients.

The research as a whole found: In validation, progression to ophthalmopathy was predicted by the model with about 70% sensitivity and around 76% specificity, a median of 6.5 months before onset. Sample size was not statistically predetermined, and investigators were not blinded to group allocation. Most expanded thyroid clonotypes (frequency above 0.001) were also found in blood, which suggests that blood repertoires may mirror thyroid immune responses. In cross-validation, a model built on a 13 V-J signature told ophthalmopathy apart from stable hyperthyroidism with 85% to 90% sensitivity and roughly 81% specificity, and in testing the same model reached 80%/75%.

Amplification of TCR beta CDR3 regions was carried out from RNA transcripts. The TCR CDR3 was subjected to a first round of RT-PCR using the HTBI primer set and the Qiagen OneStep RT-PCR kit. Libraries were constructed in a second round of multiplex PCR, after which size selection and purification were carried out. Libraries were sequenced paired-end with 100 bp reads on an Illumina HiSeq2000. Under the source paper's analysis protocol: SOAPnuke was used to process the raw data, throwing out any read that contained adapters or uncalled bases, had a mean Phred below 15, or lacked an exact constant-primer or identifier match. COPE v1.2.5 was used to merge high-quality paired reads, and clonotypes were defined as unique nucleotide sequences. MiTCR v1.1 was used to align clonotypes to the IMGT TRBV, TRBD and TRBJ reference segments. The analysis was restricted to V-J combinations with a frequency above 0.0001, which together covered about 99% of the repertoires. A TCS score was defined as the ratio between F50 (clonal expansion) and ExV (chaos), using BLOSUM62-based TCRdist between CDR3 peptides within each V-J. Welch's t-statistics and random forest reduced around 550 V-J features to 10 to 15, which were used in a naive Bayes classifier (R e1071). TCRdb passed the public sequencing reads through fastp at Q25 and MiXCR, retaining productive beta sequences. Duplicate CDR3 protein sequences are folded into a single record with the most common DNA and genes. The V and J calls, along with clone size, are taken from TCRdb and not from the paper's own processing. The sample table shows about 360,000 distinct CDR3 sequences, and less than 15% are seen once. Around 9.2% of the sample goes to the ten largest clones.

Here the chain combines TRBV13 and TRBJ2-7; TRBD1 is a weak D gene call, 5 bases matching. This receptor was identified in a woman between 18 and 29 years old with Graves' hyperthyroidism. Sequencing input: blood. This receptor has the CDR3 CASSLDRNEQYF. The nucleotide sequence is TGTGCCAGCAGCTTAGACAGGAACGAGCAGTACTTC.